The 11 T cell receptor beta chains reported below all come from one sample, sequenced in a study of blood T cell repertoires in COVID-19. Profiled with immunoSEQ multiplex PCR; TCRdb holds only in-frame clones, not every one. Here the sample spans over 200,000 clones, almost 90% being singletons. Specimen: peripheral blood. The receptors originated from a woman in her sixties with acute or convalescent COVID-19.

The V call is TRBV28, the J call TRBJ2-5, with 16 bases aligning to TRBD2. V shed 5 bases, J shed 1 base, and the junction held 10 bases outside the gene matches. Germline V gives CDR1 MDHEN, CDR2 SYDVKM. This CDR3 has 19 amino acids. CDR3 sequence reads: CASSPGLAGGPPGQETQYF. The DNA of the CDR3 is TGTGCCAGCAGTCCGGGACTAGCGGGAGGGCCTCCGGGCCAAGAGACCCAGTACTTC.

This chain joins TRBV28 and TRBJ2-5; the match to TRBD2 covers 8 bases. The CDR3 consists of 15 residues. The trim removed 6 bases at V and 4 bases at J, leaving 10 bases unmatched. Germline V gene data show CDR1 as MDHEN and CDR2 as SYDVKM. The CDR3 nucleotides are TGTGCCAGCAGGCCTGGAGGTAGCGGGATAGAGACCCAGTACTTC. This sequence encodes CASRPGGSGIETQYF.

The genes are TRBV19 and TRBJ1-5; 9 bases are a match to TRBD1. Losses at the gene ends were 2 bases for V and 5 bases for J; bases not matched to a gene: 1. The CDR3 is 14 amino acids. Germline V lookup: CDR1 LNHDA, CDR2 SQIVND (reference sequence). The CDR3, as DNA: TGTGCCAGTAGTATAAGGACAGGGGATCAGCCCCAGCATTTT. Amino acid sequence: CASSIRTGDQPQHF.

The chain couples TRBV28 to TRBJ2-3; perhaps TRBD2 as D (6 bases). Germline-derived CDR1 and CDR2 are MDHEN and SYDVKM. V was trimmed by 7 bases and J by 2 bases, leaving 13 bases between them. This CDR3 has 14 amino acids. The CDR3: CASNFRDFTDTQYF. CDR3 nucleotides: TGTGCCAGCAATTTCCGGGACTTCACAGATACGCAGTATTTT.

V gene TRBV6-6 combines with J gene TRBJ2-1, with TRBD1 matching 7 bases. This CDR3 is built from 15 residues. With 6 bases clipped from V and 5 bases from J, the junction kept 10 bases outside the gene matches. The germline V gene encodes CDR1 MNHNY and CDR2 SVGAGI (reference sequence). CDR3 sequence (DNA): TGTGCCAGCAGCCCCCGAGGACAGGCAAACAATGAGCAGTTCTTC. It codes for CASSPRGQANNEQFF.

About this clone itself: The identical CDR3 is also encoded by other nucleotide sequences in the sample. The chain is built from TRBV6-5 and TRBJ2-5; the D gene is possibly TRBD2 (7 bases). Germline CDR1 and CDR2: MNHEY and SVGAGI. Trimming pared 7 bases from V and 9 bases from J, leaving 21 bases between. The CDR3 has 14 residues. The CDR3: CASIPSGGGGAQYF. CDR3 nucleotides: TGTGCCAGCATTCCCTCAGGCGGGGGCGGGGCCCAGTACTTC.

The V and J genes are TRBV28 and TRBJ2-1; 11 bases match TRBD2. V was pared by 3 bases and J by 1 base, with 2 bases of the junction left unmatched. CDR3 length: 16 amino acids. Germline CDR1 is MDHEN and CDR2 is SYDVKM. Written as DNA, the CDR3 is TGTGCCAGCAGTTTTAGCGGGAGGGCGTCCTACAATGAGCAGTTCTTC. This codes for CASSFSGRASYNEQFF.

The genes are TRBV7-2 and TRBJ1-5, with TRBD1 matching 7 bases. The CDR3 runs 15 residues. The germline V gene encodes CDR1 SGHTA and CDR2 FQGNSA. V lost 1 base to trimming and J lost 3 bases; unmatched junction nucleotides: 3. The CDR3 loop reads CASSLGTGVNQPQHF. The CDR3 region has the DNA TGTGCCAGCAGCTTAGGCACAGGGGTCAATCAGCCCCAGCATTTT.

This clone was found once. Additional DNA sequences in this sample encode the identical CDR3. The gene calls are TRBV12-3 or TRBV12-4 and TRBJ1-5; TRBD1 might be the D (6 bases). The CDR3 is made up of 13 amino acids. V lost 6 bases to trimming and J lost 3 bases, with 9 bases between them. In DNA, the CDR3 is TGTGCCAGCAGCCGACAGGACAATCAGCCCCAGCATTTT. Translation: CASSRQDNQPQHF.

V gene TRBV5-1 combines with J gene TRBJ2-1; 12 bases are shared with TRBD2. The CDR3 has 16 amino acids. CDR1 is SGHRS, CDR2 YFSETQ, per germline. Trimming at V came to 0 bases and at J to 6 bases, leaving 4 bases not matched to a gene. CDR3 protein: CASSLVASGGVNEQFF. The CDR3 nucleotides are TGCGCCAGCAGCTTGGTCGCTAGCGGGGGGGTCAATGAGCAGTTCTTC.

The sample holds a few counts of this clone. The chain uses TRBV3-1 (or the pseudogene TRBV3-2) and TRBJ1-2; 8 nucleotides line up with TRBD1. CDR3 size: 13 residues. V was pared by 3 bases and J by 4 bases, with 1 base of the junction left unmatched. CDR1 is LGHDT and CDR2 is YNNKEL in the germline V gene (reference sequence). The CDR3: CASSQDRAYGYTF. The CDR3 DNA reads TGTGCCAGCAGCCAGGACAGGGCCTATGGCTACACCTTC.